Each of the 28 T cell receptor beta chains below was sequenced from the same sample in a study of T-cell reconstitution after alpha-beta-depleted transplantation in children. Construction of the TCRbeta library involved unique molecular identifiers. TCRdb re-analysed the PCR reads in MiXCR, keeping a single row per CDR3 protein. This table holds about 510,000 distinct CDR3 sequences, around 10% found once. Sequenced here: PBMCs, mostly from graft donor cells, sampled 180 days after TCRalphabeta/CD19-depleted stem cell transplant. All receptors derive from a female patient aged 2-15 years who had a stem cell transplant for aplastic anemia, so the T cells may come from the graft donor.

For the CDR3, the DNA is TGTGCCAGCAGCTCCCTGGACAGTTTGACCTACGAGCAGTACTTC. Protein sequence: CASSSLDSLTYEQYF. The V gene is TRBV7-6, the J gene TRBJ2-7, with D tentatively TRBD1 (6 bases). V lost 4 bases to trimming and J lost 2 bases, with 15 bases between them. CDR1 and CDR2 (germline): SGHVS, FNYEAQ. The CDR3 spans 15 residues. The whole variable domain, filled in from reference TRBV7-6 and TRBJ2-7, reads GAGVSQSPRYKVTKRGQDVALRCDPISGHVSLYWYRQALGQGPEFLTYFNYEAQQDKSGLPNDRFSAERPEGSISTLTIQRTEQRDSAMYRCASSSLDSLTYEQYFGPGTRLTVT.

This sequence joins TRBV14 and TRBJ2-4; D not resolved. CDR1 is SGHDN, CDR2 FVKESK, per germline. Trimming took off 1 base at V and 0 bases at J, with 13 bases between the two ends. There are 17 residues in the CDR3. CDR3 residues: CASSQGVADLAKNIQYF. In DNA, the CDR3 is TGTGCCAGCAGCCAAGGAGTGGCGGATCTAGCCAAAAACATTCAGTACTTC.

This clonotype was counted a few times. This chain links TRBV11-3 with TRBJ2-2, with 11 bases that match TRBD1. The CDR3 length is 17 residues. Germline V gives CDR1 SGHNT, CDR2 YENEEA. With V trimmed by 4 bases and J by 4 bases, 8 bases remained unmatched. The CDR3: CASSSPPGTGGTGELFF. DNA of the CDR3: TGTGCCAGCAGCTCCCCCCCCGGGACAGGGGGCACCGGGGAGCTGTTTTTT.

The chain has TRBV6-2 or TRBV6-3 and TRBJ2-5; the D gene is possibly TRBD1 (5 bases). The CDR3 has 14 residues. Germline CDR1 and CDR2: MNHEY and SVGEGT. Trimming shortened V by 3 bases and J by 6 bases, and 14 bases separated the two germline ends. The CDR3: CASSYRQPQKTQYF. CDR3 in DNA: TGTGCCAGCAGTTATAGACAGCCTCAAAAGACCCAGTACTTC.

V usage is TRBV27 and J usage is TRBJ1-5; maybe TRBD1 (5 bases). The CDR3 consists of 14 residues. The germline V gene has CDR1 MNHEY and CDR2 SMNVEV (reference sequence). V was pared by 8 bases and J by 7 bases, with 18 bases between. The CDR3 loop is CASHPQAGGQPQHF. The CDR3 DNA is TGTGCCAGCCACCCGCAGGCCGGGGGGCAGCCCCAGCATTTT.

This clonotype was found a few times. The chain carries TRBV28 and TRBJ2-7; D not certain. Germline V gene lookup returns CDR1 MDHEN and CDR2 SYDVKM. This CDR3 is built from 15 residues. V was pared by 5 bases and J by 0 bases, with 14 bases between. Written as DNA, the CDR3 is TGTGCCAGCAGTCCCGCCCCGTACAGCTCCTACGAGCAGTACTTC. Translation: CASSPAPYSSYEQYF.

The CDR3 nucleotides read TGCAGTGCTAGAGCGGGACTTACCTACAATGAGCAGTTCTTC. Protein product: CSARAGLTYNEQFF. The chain combines TRBV20-1 with TRBJ2-1; D perhaps matches TRBD2 (6 bases). The V gene lost 1 base and the J gene lost 2 bases, with 9 bases spanning the gap. CDR3 length: 14 residues. The germline V gene has CDR1 DFQATT and CDR2 SNEGSKA (reference sequence).

The rearrangement joins TRBV27 to TRBJ2-7; the match to TRBD2 covers 12 bases. The V gene's germline CDR1 is MNHEY and CDR2 SMNVEV (reference sequence). The J segment lost 5 bases and the V segment lost 3 bases, leaving 11 bases of the junction unmatched. CDR3 length equals 17 residues. DNA for the CDR3: TGTGCCAGCAGTTTCCTCCCCACTAGCGGGAGGAATCACGAGCAGTACTTC. Translating gives CASSFLPTSGRNHEQYF.

This clonotype occurred a few times. The chain is built from TRBV11-2 and TRBJ1-2, with a tentative D call TRBD1 (6 bases). The V end was cut by 0 bases, the J end by 4 bases, with 18 bases between. The CDR3 totals 17 residues. CDR1 and CDR2 from the germline V gene are SGHAT and FQNNGV. The CDR3 here is CASSLEWGRQNSYGYTF. The CDR3 nucleotides are TGTGCCAGCAGCTTAGAATGGGGGCGGCAGAACTCCTATGGCTACACCTTC.

The CDR3 loop reads CASSQDRTYDYGYTF. The CDR3 bases are TGCGCCAGCAGCCAAGATCGGACGTACGACTATGGCTACACCTTC. This chain uses TRBV4-3 with TRBJ1-2, with D unclear. There are 15 residues in the CDR3. The V and J ends lost 0 bases and 3 bases respectively, with 11 bases between them. The germline gives CDR1 LGHNA, CDR2 YSLEER.

This clonotype has just a few counts. This chain uses TRBV5-1 with TRBJ2-7, with 15 bases aligning to TRBD2. CDR1 and CDR2 from the germline V gene are SGHRS and YFSETQ. This CDR3 comprises 15 residues. With V trimmed by 0 bases and J by 5 bases, 0 bases remained unmatched. CDR3 residues: CASSLGTSGRDEQYV. The CDR3 coding sequence is TGCGCCAGCAGCTTGGGGACTAGCGGGAGGGACGAGCAGTACGTC.

The genes are TRBV18 and TRBJ2-3; no clear D. Per germline, CDR1 KGHSH and CDR2 LQKENI. Trimming pared 3 bases from V and 6 bases from J, leaving 16 bases between. CDR3 length: 15 amino acids. CDR3 region: CASSPYPLAIDTQYF. In DNA form, the CDR3 reads TGTGCCAGCTCACCCTACCCCCTCGCTATCGATACGCAGTATTTT. Combining the CDR3 with reference TRBV18 and TRBJ2-3 gives the whole variable domain NAGVMQNPRHLVRRRGQEARLRCSPMKGHSHVYWYRQLPEEGLKFMVYLQKENIIDESGMPKERFSAEFPKEGPSILRIQQVVRGDSAAYFCASSPYPLAIDTQYFGPGTRLTVL.

The chain is built from TRBV6-4 and TRBJ2-3; 8 bases are a match to TRBD2. V was pared by 4 bases and J by 9 bases, with 6 bases of the junction left unmatched. The V gene's germline CDR1 is MRHNA and CDR2 SNTAGT. This CDR3 region has 13 residues. The CDR3 region is CASSAGTRGTQYF. CDR3 in DNA: TGTGCCAGCAGTGCGGGGACTAGAGGGACGCAGTATTTT.

This clonotype was detected many times. This rearrangement joins TRBV12-3 or TRBV12-4 to TRBJ1-2; D is unresolved. The ends were cut back, 3 bases at V and 9 bases at J, with 17 bases in the middle. The CDR3 has 14 amino acids. Here the CDR3 DNA reads TGTGCCAGCAGTTTTGTACAGATACCATCGAGCTACACCTTC. The encoded protein is CASSFVQIPSSYTF.

V gene TRBV5-1 combines with J gene TRBJ2-2; 8 bases map to TRBD1. V was pared by 8 bases and J by 1 base, with 7 bases of the junction left unmatched. The CDR3 length is 15 residues. Germline V CDR1 and CDR2: SGHRS, YFSETQ. The DNA for the CDR3 is TGCGCCAGTCAGACCGGGACAGGGAACACCGGGGAGCTGTTTTTT. It codes for CASQTGTGNTGELFF.

This clonotype was observed many times. This rearrangement joins TRBV12-3 or TRBV12-4 to TRBJ1-4; TRBD1 matches 7 bases. This CDR3 is built from 14 residues. V lost 6 bases and J lost 8; bases outside the gene matches: 9. CDR3 loop: CASRRDRPQEKLFF. In DNA form, the CDR3 reads TGTGCCAGCAGGAGGGACAGACCCCAAGAAAAACTGTTTTTT.

The chain employs TRBV20-1 and TRBJ2-7, with TRBD2 identical over 7 bases. Germline values: CDR1 DFQATT, CDR2 SNEGSKA (reference sequence). This CDR3 comprises 15 residues. The trim removed 3 bases at V and 2 bases at J, leaving 10 bases unmatched. The CDR3 DNA sequence: TGCAGTGCTAGCCTTCGGGCGGGAGACCCCTACGAGCAGTACTTC. This encodes CSASLRAGDPYEQYF.

The rearrangement links TRBV7-9 to TRBJ1-2, with 10 bases identical to TRBD1. The junction had 9 bases not matched to a gene; V was cut back by 4 bases and J by 4 bases. CDR1 SEHNR and CDR2 FQNEAQ come from the germline V gene (reference sequence). This CDR3 region has 16 residues. CDR3 amino acids: CASSSPTGGTSYGYTF. The CDR3, as DNA: TGTGCCAGCAGCTCCCCGACAGGGGGCACTAGCTATGGCTACACCTTC.

This clonotype was detected only a few times. The chain carries TRBV3-1 and TRBJ2-5, with TRBD1 matching over 11 bases. Germline V gives CDR1 LGHDT, CDR2 YNNKEL (reference sequence). Trimming at V came to 1 base and at J to 3 bases, leaving 7 bases not matched to a gene. The CDR3 has 17 residues. The CDR3 bases are TGTGCCAGCAGCCAAGTCGGACAGGGGGCCTGGGAAGAGACCCAGTACTTC. Its protein is CASSQVGQGAWEETQYF.

The V gene is TRBV11-2, the J gene TRBJ2-4; 12 nucleotides agree with TRBD2. The ends lost 5 bases at V and 0 bases at J; junction bases unmatched: 8. The germline V gene encodes CDR1 SGHAT and CDR2 FQNNGV. The CDR3 has 18 amino acids. As DNA, the CDR3 is TGTGCCAGCAGCCCAAGAGCTAGCGGGGGGGGAGCCAAAAACATTCAGTACTTC. Protein product: CASSPRASGGGAKNIQYF.

This clonotype was observed many times. V and J are TRBV13 and TRBJ2-5, with D maybe TRBD2 (5 bases). This CDR3 has 19 amino acids. In germline, CDR1 is PRHDT, CDR2 FYEKMQ (reference sequence). V gave up 2 bases and J gave up 5 bases, with 27 bases separating them. The CDR3 bases are TGTGCCAGCAGCTTACAAACCGGAAGACTAAGCAGGAGTCCGGAGACCCAGTACTTC. Translating gives CASSLQTGRLSRSPETQYF.

This clonotype has only a few counts. The CDR3 DNA reads as TGTGCCAGCTCACCACAAGTAGGGACAGCGAGCTACGAGCAGTACGTC. It is translated as CASSPQVGTASYEQYV. The chain joins TRBV18 to TRBJ2-7, with 7 bases fitting TRBD1. The length of the CDR3 is 16 residues. The ends lost 1 base at V and 3 bases at J; junction bases unmatched: 9. CDR1 and CDR2 from the germline V gene are KGHSH and LQKENI.

The V call is TRBV7-2, the J call TRBJ2-7; possibly TRBD1 for D (7 bases). V lost 5 bases, J lost 6 bases, and 14 bases lay in between. The CDR3 runs to 13 residues. The germline gives CDR1 SGHTA, CDR2 FQGNSA. The CDR3 reads CASSPRQGGEQYV. CDR3 nucleotides: TGTGCCAGCAGCCCCAGACAGGGAGGCGAGCAGTACGTC.

This clonotype was picked up a small number of times. This chain joins TRBV6-6 and TRBJ1-1; no clear D. Germline V CDR1 and CDR2: MNHNY, SVGAGI (reference sequence). CDR3 length: 13 amino acids. Trimming pared 6 bases from V and 5 bases from J, leaving 13 bases between. As DNA, the CDR3 is TGTGCCAGCAGCCAGGCGGGGTATACTGAAGCTTTCTTT. Amino acid sequence: CASSQAGYTEAFF.

The rearrangement links TRBV28 to TRBJ1-1; D gene ambiguous. The CDR3 length is 12 residues. The V gene lost 7 bases and the J gene lost 6 bases, with 12 bases spanning the gap. In germline, CDR1 is MDHEN, CDR2 SYDVKM. The CDR3 DNA sequence: TGTGCCAGCACCCACCGTAGCCCTGAAGCTTTCTTT. Its protein is CASTHRSPEAFF.

This clonotype was found a few times. The CDR3 bases are TGCAGTGCTAGAGATAGAAGTAGTATAGGGAGCTCCTACAATGAGCAGTTCTTC. Residues: CSARDRSSIGSSYNEQFF. V is TRBV20-1 and J is TRBJ2-1, with D perhaps TRBD2 (5 bases). V lost 0 bases and J lost 0, with 18 bases in between. The CDR3 loop spans 18 amino acids. Germline CDR1 reads DFQATT; CDR2 reads SNEGSKA (reference sequence).

The table lists this clonotype with many counts. The V gene is TRBV29-1, the J gene TRBJ1-2; 7 bases match TRBD1. CDR1 is SQVTM and CDR2 is ANQGSEA in the germline V gene. The CDR3 totals 12 residues. Trimming removed 2 bases from V and 6 bases from J; junction bases left unmatched: 3. The CDR3 is CSVERTGDGYTF. The DNA for the CDR3 is TGCAGCGTTGAACGAACAGGGGATGGCTACACCTTC.

The chain links TRBV5-1 to TRBJ2-5; 8 bases fit TRBD2. Germline loops: CDR1 SGHRS, CDR2 YFSETQ. J gave up 3 bases and V 4 bases, and 11 bases lay outside the gene matches. CDR3 size: 16 residues. CDR3 protein: CASSPQLAAGEETQYF. Written as DNA, the CDR3 is TGCGCCAGCAGCCCGCAACTAGCGGCGGGGGAAGAGACCCAGTACTTC.